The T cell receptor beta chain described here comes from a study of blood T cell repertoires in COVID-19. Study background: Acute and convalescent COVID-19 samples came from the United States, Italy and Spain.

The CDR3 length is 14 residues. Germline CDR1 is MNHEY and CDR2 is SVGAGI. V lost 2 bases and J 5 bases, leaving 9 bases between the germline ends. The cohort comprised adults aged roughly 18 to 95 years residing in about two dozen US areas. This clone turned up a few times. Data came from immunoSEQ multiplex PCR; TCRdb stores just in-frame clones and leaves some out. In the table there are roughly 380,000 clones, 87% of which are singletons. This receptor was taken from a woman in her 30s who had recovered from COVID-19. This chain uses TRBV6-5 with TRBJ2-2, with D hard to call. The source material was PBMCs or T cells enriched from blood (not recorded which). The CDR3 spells CASSYSQKTGELFF. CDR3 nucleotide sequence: TGTGCCAGCAGTTACAGCCAAAAGACCGGGGAGCTGTTTTTT.